The present T cell receptor (beta chain) was sequenced within a study of beta chain features in type 1 diabetes. Study findings and constraints: In all four CD4+ subsets, TCRB CDR3 length was significantly, moderately reduced in type 1 diabetes. In patients and controls equally, PCR might favor templates that are shorter.

Looked up from germline, CDR1 is MGHRA and CDR2 is YSYEKL. CDR3 length: 16 amino acids. Trimming took 1 base from V and 4 from J; bases not matched to a gene: 6. Of the isolated RNA, all was reverse transcribed, and so the sequenced material was expressed TCRB transcripts. Only in-frame clones appear in the TCRdb table, and some are missing; sequencing was by immunoSEQ multiplex PCR. The sample holds more than 12,000 clones, approximately 60% seen once. CD45RO/CCR7/CD25/CD127/CD95/CD27 sorting isolated CD4+ naive, central memory, regulatory and stem cell-like memory cells. Remarks on this clone: Its antigen is not known.

The receptor was derived from a woman between 18 and 30 years old with type 1 diabetes. The rearrangement uses TRBV4-1 and TRBJ2-1; the match to TRBD2 covers 8 bases. Input material: stem cell memory CD4+ T cells from blood. In DNA form, the CDR3 reads TGCGCCAGCAGCCAAGGGATCAGCGGGGGATACAATGAGCAGTTCTTC. Protein product: CASSQGISGGYNEQFF.